Shown below are 26 T cell receptor beta chains from a single sample sequenced in a study of neurological immune-mediated disorders. TCRdb re-derived calls from the 5' RACE reads in MiXCR, one entry per CDR3 protein. The sample has nearly 60,000 distinct CDR3 sequences; under 4.5% are singletons. Specimen: PBMCs. The receptors here all came from a woman aged 30 to 39 with multiple sclerosis.

The table lists this clonotype with a few counts. This chain links TRBV19 with TRBJ1-5, with a tentative D call TRBD1 (5 bases). This CDR3 spans 12 amino acids. The V gene's germline CDR1 is LNHDA and CDR2 SQIVND (reference sequence). Trimming took off 10 bases at V and 7 bases at J, with 14 bases between the two ends. This CDR3 is CATIGGGQPQHF. In nucleotides, the CDR3 is TGTGCCACCATTGGGGGAGGACAGCCCCAGCATTTT.

This clonotype was counted ten times or more. The V and J genes are TRBV7-9 and TRBJ1-5; 7 bases are shared with TRBD1. V was clipped by 1 base and J by 7 bases; unmatched bases: 7. Germline CDR1 reads SEHNR; CDR2 reads FQNEAQ (reference sequence). This CDR3 is 15 amino acids long. CDR3 in DNA: TGTGCCAGCAGCTTAGAAGGGGGCGCGGTACAGCCCCAGCATTTT. Protein sequence: CASSLEGGAVQPQHF.

This clonotype was recorded many times. The CDR3 DNA reads as TGTGCCAGCAGCTTAGATCGCCTAGCTGGAGATACGCAGTATTTT. Protein: CASSLDRLAGDTQYF. The rearrangement links TRBV7-2 to TRBJ2-3; D may be TRBD2 (5 bases). Trimming took 1 base from V and 5 from J, leaving 13 bases between them. The CDR3 extends over 15 amino acids. CDR1 and CDR2 from the germline V gene are SGHTA and FQGNSA.

This clonotype has at least ten counts. The gene calls are TRBV5-1 and TRBJ1-5; no reliable D call. Germline assignment: CDR1 SGHRS and CDR2 YFSETQ. V was trimmed by 4 bases and J by 3 bases, leaving 8 bases between them. The CDR3 has 13 amino acids. CDR3 sequence: CASSAGHNQPQHF. In nucleotides, the CDR3 is TGCGCCAGCAGCGCCGGTCACAATCAGCCCCAGCATTTT.

This clonotype was seen repeatedly, ten times or more. V is TRBV20-1 and J is TRBJ2-3; TRBD2 matches 10 bases. V was clipped by 2 bases and J by 4 bases; unmatched bases: 3. The CDR3 runs 14 residues. CDR1 and CDR2 (germline): DFQATT, SNEGSKA (reference sequence). CDR3 bases: TGCAGTGCTAGAAGAAGCGGGGGGGCAGATACGCAGTATTTT. Protein sequence: CSARRSGGADTQYF.

This clonotype was detected many times. V and J are TRBV5-1 and TRBJ1-1; D is unresolved. The CDR3 is made up of 14 amino acids. The V gene lost 0 bases and the J gene lost 0 bases, with 6 bases spanning the gap. The V gene's germline CDR1 is SGHRS and CDR2 YFSETQ. The CDR3 DNA is TGCGCCAGCAGCTTGGGGATGGTGAACACTGAAGCTTTCTTT. This translates into CASSLGMVNTEAFF.

This clonotype was observed many times. The chain carries TRBV10-3 and TRBJ2-1; no firm D call. The CDR3 has 14 amino acids. V lost 6 bases to trimming and J lost 3 bases, with 12 bases between them. CDR1 is ENHRY, CDR2 SYGVKD, per germline. The chain's CDR3 is CAIRDRTNYNEQFF. The CDR3 DNA sequence: TGTGCCATCAGGGACCGCACTAACTACAATGAGCAGTTCTTC.

This clonotype was detected many times. This chain connects TRBV4-2 to TRBJ2-7, with a tentative D call TRBD1 (5 bases). Trimming shortened V by 0 bases and J by 2 bases, and 11 bases separated the two germline ends. Germline V gene lookup returns CDR1 LGHNA and CDR2 YNFKEQ. The CDR3 length is 15 residues. In DNA form, the CDR3 reads TGTGCCAGCAGCCAAGACCTTGGGGCCCCCTACGAGCAGTACTTC. Protein product: CASSQDLGAPYEQYF.

The sample holds many counts of this clonotype. The V call is TRBV5-6, the J call TRBJ1-2; possible D gene TRBD1, 5 bases. The CDR3 is 15 amino acids. The germline gives CDR1 SGHDT, CDR2 YYEEEE. With 4 bases removed from V and 2 bases from J, the gap between germline ends came to 15 bases. The CDR3, as DNA: TGTGCCAGCAGCCTACCGGGACGGAGAAACTATGGCTACACCTTC. Amino acid sequence: CASSLPGRRNYGYTF.

This clonotype was counted many times. V usage is TRBV15 and J usage is TRBJ2-7, with D tentatively TRBD1 or TRBD2 (6 bases each). V was cut by 1 base and J by 3 bases, with 13 bases left in between. The CDR3 consists of 15 residues. Germline assignment: CDR1 LNHNV and CDR2 YYDKDF (reference sequence). The CDR3 here is CATSRVGGLIYEQYF. CDR3 DNA sequence: TGTGCCACCAGCAGAGTTGGGGGGCTCATCTACGAGCAGTACTTC.

This clonotype appeared a few times. The V call is TRBV6-2 or TRBV6-3, the J call TRBJ2-5; TRBD1 agrees at 8 bases. The J segment lost 4 bases and the V segment lost 7 bases, leaving 8 bases of the junction unmatched. Germline CDR1 reads MNHEY; CDR2 reads SVGEGT. This CDR3 contains 14 residues. This CDR3 reads CASTDGQGGETQYF. CDR3 nucleotide sequence: TGTGCCAGCACCGACGGACAGGGAGGAGAGACCCAGTACTTC.

This clonotype has more than one count but fewer than ten. The chain uses TRBV7-3 and TRBJ2-2; D remains ambiguous. The germline V gene has CDR1 SGHTA and CDR2 FQGTGA. V gave up 5 bases and J gave up 6 bases, with 25 bases separating them. The CDR3 spans 18 residues. As DNA, the CDR3 is TGTGCCAGCAGCCCCCTCGCGGTCGGGTCCTCAGGCCCCGGGGAGCTGTTTTTT. Translated: CASSPLAVGSSGPGELFF.

This clonotype was seen repeatedly, ten times or more. This chain joins TRBV6-5 and TRBJ2-1; 9 nucleotides match TRBD2. Germline V gives CDR1 MNHEY, CDR2 SVGAGI. The CDR3 is made up of 13 amino acids. Trimming took 7 bases from V and 10 from J; bases not matched to a gene: 8. The CDR3 region is CASNPAGGDEQFF. DNA of the CDR3: TGTGCCAGCAACCCAGCGGGGGGAGACGAGCAGTTCTTC.

This clonotype was counted only a few times. This chain links TRBV19 with TRBJ2-3; D is ambiguous. The germline V gene has CDR1 LNHDA and CDR2 SQIVND (reference sequence). The CDR3 has 15 residues. Trimming pared 5 bases from V and 2 bases from J, leaving 14 bases between. This CDR3 reads CASSLSSSLTDTQYF. The CDR3 DNA reads as TGTGCCAGTAGTTTATCTTCGAGCCTCACAGATACGCAGTATTTT.

In this sample, this clonotype turned up many times. The V call is TRBV5-5, the J call TRBJ1-2; D unclear. This CDR3 spans 13 amino acids. V lost 0 bases and J 3 bases, leaving 6 bases between the germline ends. Germline CDR1 SGHKS, CDR2 YYEKEE (reference sequence). The CDR3 coding sequence is TGTGCCAGCAGCTTGGGGACGGACTATGGCTACACCTTC. Protein: CASSLGTDYGYTF.

The sample holds many counts of this clonotype. The rearrangement links TRBV5-1 to TRBJ2-1; weak D call: TRBD1 (5 bases). This CDR3 is built from 12 residues. Trimming took off 8 bases at V and 6 bases at J, with 12 bases between the two ends. Germline V gene lookup returns CDR1 SGHRS and CDR2 YFSETQ. The CDR3 DNA sequence: TGCGCCAGTGACGGACAAGGCAATGAGCAGTTCTTC. Protein: CASDGQGNEQFF.

There are many counts of this clonotype. This chain connects TRBV12-3 or TRBV12-4 to TRBJ2-5; 10 positions agree with TRBD2. V lost 1 base to trimming and J lost 5 bases; unmatched junction nucleotides: 4. The CDR3 sequence is 15 residues long. The CDR3 DNA is TGTGCCAGCAGTTTAGGAACTAGCGGGGTGGAGACCCAGTACTTC. Encoded protein: CASSLGTSGVETQYF.

This clonotype was detected many times. This sequence joins TRBV12-3 or TRBV12-4 and TRBJ2-1; TRBD2 matches at 9 bases. V lost 7 bases, J lost 7 bases, and 11 bases stayed unmatched. The CDR3 spans 15 residues. The CDR3 DNA sequence: TGTGCCAGCAAAGTCTTGGGCGGGGGGGGGAATGAGCAGTTCTTC. It codes for CASKVLGGGGNEQFF.

A few counts support this clonotype. Germline is not matched at one junction end, which may reflect a read error. The chain recombines TRBV4-1 with TRBJ1-3; D gene ambiguous. CDR1 is MGHRA and CDR2 is YSYEKL in the germline V gene. The CDR3 length is 14 residues. This CDR3 is CASSQERWRKTIYF. The CDR3 coding sequence is TGCGCCAGCAGCCAAGAGAGGTGGAGAAAAACCATATATTTT.

The table lists this clonotype with many counts. The CDR3 region has the DNA TGCAGTGCTAGAGATCCGTTCAGTCCTCCCCGGGATAATTCACCCCTCCACTTT. Translating gives CSARDPFSPPRDNSPLHF. The rearrangement links TRBV20-1 to TRBJ1-6; unclear D gene. V lost 0 bases and J 5 bases, leaving 20 bases between the germline ends. The CDR3 is 18 amino acids. Germline V gives CDR1 DFQATT, CDR2 SNEGSKA (reference sequence).

This clonotype has ten or more counts. The chain joins TRBV20-1 to TRBJ2-2, with D possibly being TRBD2 (5 bases). This CDR3 has 14 residues. V lost 3 bases and J lost 4, with 12 bases in between. Germline values: CDR1 DFQATT, CDR2 SNEGSKA (reference sequence). CDR3 protein: CSASSTSSTGELFF. CDR3 DNA: TGCAGTGCTAGTTCCACTAGTAGCACCGGGGAGCTGTTTTTT.

This clonotype was found many times. The rearrangement links TRBV20-1 to TRBJ2-7; D is possibly TRBD1 or TRBD2 (5 bases each). Germline CDR1 reads DFQATT; CDR2 reads SNEGSKA (reference sequence). This CDR3 contains 11 residues. V was pared by 6 bases and J by 5 bases, with 11 bases between. CDR3 in amino acids: CSAVWGNEQYF. DNA of the CDR3: TGCAGTGCGGTGTGGGGGAACGAGCAGTACTTC.

This clonotype was counted many times. This rearrangement joins TRBV5-1 to TRBJ1-1; TRBD1 might be the D (5 bases). CDR3 size: 14 residues. V lost 5 bases, J lost 0 bases, and 11 bases lay in between. Per germline, CDR1 SGHRS and CDR2 YFSETQ. The CDR3 spells CASRTAVLNTEAFF. As DNA, the CDR3 is TGCGCCAGCAGGACAGCAGTTCTGAACACTGAAGCTTTCTTT.

This clonotype has at least ten counts. CDR3: CASSQDHRLLNTIYF. The CDR3 region has the DNA TGCGCCAGCAGCCAAGATCACAGGTTGTTAAACACCATATATTTT. The chain recombines TRBV4-1 with TRBJ1-3; perhaps TRBD1 as D (5 bases). The germline V and J ends were trimmed by 0 bases and 6 bases, with 12 bases remaining between them. Germline CDR1 is MGHRA and CDR2 is YSYEKL. The CDR3 has 15 amino acids.

Many counts were recorded for this clonotype. The rearrangement uses TRBV6-1 and TRBJ2-7; D ambiguous. Per germline, CDR1 MNHNS and CDR2 SASEGT. The CDR3 contains 12 residues. V was shortened by 7 bases and J by 9 bases, with 16 bases between the two germline ends. In DNA, the CDR3 is TGTGCCAGCACCCAGGTCGGTACCAGGCAGTACTTC. As protein: CASTQVGTRQYF.

This clonotype has a handful of counts. The chain has TRBV20-1 and TRBJ2-7, with D possibly called TRBD1 or TRBD2 (5 bases each). V was clipped by 3 bases and J by 5 bases, with 11 bases between them. This CDR3 comprises 12 residues. Germline V gives CDR1 DFQATT, CDR2 SNEGSKA (reference sequence). CDR3 nucleotide sequence: TGCAGTGCTAGGCGTAGGGGAGACGAGCAGTACTTC. The encoded protein is CSARRRGDEQYF.